The 28 T cell receptor beta chains reported below all come from one sample, sequenced in a study of response to subunit inactivated influenza vaccine. TCRdb used MiXCR to reprocess the RT-PCR reads, holding one entry per CDR3 protein. Here the sample spans around 570,000 distinct CDR3 sequences, approximately 7.7% being singletons. The source material was PBMCs from blood, sampled around 25 months after vaccination. These receptor sequences come from a man aged 50 to 69 who received an inactivated influenza vaccine.

This clonotype has more than one count but fewer than ten. This chain links TRBV5-1 with TRBJ1-6; the D is unclear. There are 16 residues in the CDR3. V was pared by 1 base and J by 0 bases, with 8 bases between. The germline V gene encodes CDR1 SGHRS and CDR2 YFSETQ. Written as DNA, the CDR3 is TGCGCCAGCAGCTTGAAGCTGAGCTCCTATAATTCACCCCTCCACTTT. Translation: CASSLKLSSYNSPLHF.

Turning to this clonotype: A much bigger clone sits one base away, suggesting this may be a read error. This chain links TRBV12-3 or TRBV12-4 with TRBJ1-3; D unclear. The CDR3 sequence is 16 residues long. The CDR3 is CASSFLLGTTGDTIYF. In nucleotides, the CDR3 is TGTGCCAGCAGTTTTCTTTTGGGTACGACTGGAGACACCATATATTTT.

This clonotype was seen a few times. This sequence joins TRBV7-2 and TRBJ2-7; 11 bases are shared with TRBD1. There are 16 residues in the CDR3. The V and J ends lost 2 bases and 8 bases, in that order; junction bases with no gene match: 11. Germline CDR1 reads SGHTA; CDR2 reads FQGNSA. CDR3 DNA sequence: TGTGCCAGCAGCTTAAACTGGGGGACAGGGGGAATGAAGCAGTACTTC. Translated: CASSLNWGTGGMKQYF.

The chain joins TRBV12-3 or TRBV12-4 to TRBJ2-7; D call uncertain. Trimming pared 5 bases from V and 0 bases from J, leaving 20 bases between. There are 17 residues in the CDR3. CDR3 in amino acids: CASSPEASRSLSYEQYF. CDR3 DNA: TGTGCCAGCAGTCCGGAAGCTTCGAGATCGCTCTCCTACGAGCAGTACTTC.

This clonotype was seen a handful of times. The V gene is TRBV30, the J gene TRBJ1-3; maybe TRBD1 (5 bases). Trimming took 0 bases from V and 4 from J, leaving 10 bases between them. This CDR3 spans 14 amino acids. Germline V lookup: CDR1 GTSNPN, CDR2 SVGIG (reference sequence). CDR3 amino acids: CAWSVLGAGNTIYF. The CDR3 region has the DNA TGTGCCTGGAGTGTATTAGGGGCCGGAAACACCATATATTTT.

This clonotype was seen many times. The CDR3 DNA is TGCGCCAGCAGCCAAGGGACAGCGGATTACAATGAGCAGTTCTTC. This gives the protein CASSQGTADYNEQFF. This chain links TRBV4-3 with TRBJ2-1; D possibly corresponds to TRBD1 (6 bases). CDR1 is LGHNA, CDR2 YSLEER, per germline. V shed 1 base and J shed 4 bases, with 11 bases lying between them. The CDR3 is made up of 15 amino acids.

In its sample, this clonotype was seen many times. The chain couples TRBV29-1 to TRBJ2-3, with D perhaps given as TRBD1 or TRBD2 (5 bases each). The V end was cut by 1 base, the J end by 2 bases, with 10 bases between. This CDR3 is built from 14 residues. Germline-derived CDR1 and CDR2 are SQVTM and ANQGSEA. The CDR3 DNA reads as TGCAGCGTTGAAGTCGCCGGGACCACAGATACGCAGTATTTT. It specifies CSVEVAGTTDTQYF.

This clonotype was recorded a few times. The chain combines TRBV11-2 with TRBJ2-1; unclear D gene. The CDR3 extends over 14 amino acids. With 8 bases removed from V and 0 bases from J, the gap between germline ends came to 11 bases. Germline V CDR1 and CDR2: SGHAT, FQNNGV. The CDR3 loop reads CASSVRSSYNEQFF. The CDR3 DNA reads as TGTGCCAGCTCAGTTAGGAGCTCCTACAATGAGCAGTTCTTC. Combining the CDR3 with reference TRBV11-2 and TRBJ2-1 gives the whole variable domain EAGVAQSPRYKIIEKRQSVAFWCNPISGHATLYWYQQILGQGPKLLIQFQNNGVVDDSQLPKDRFSAERLKGVDSTLKIQPAKLEDSAVYLCASSVRSSYNEQFFGPGTRLTVL.

The chain couples TRBV10-3 to TRBJ1-1, with a tentative D call TRBD1 (5 bases). CDR1 is ENHRY, CDR2 SYGVKD, per germline. V dropped 0 bases and J dropped 4 bases, with 12 bases sitting between them. The CDR3 has 15 residues. CDR3 coding DNA: TGTGCCATCAGTGAGTCAATGGCCGGGGGCACTGAAGCTTTCTTT. It encodes CAISESMAGGTEAFF.

This chain uses TRBV3-1 with TRBJ2-1; unclear D gene. CDR1 and CDR2 from the germline V gene are LGHDT and YNNKEL (reference sequence). There are 17 residues in the CDR3. The ends were cut back, 0 bases at V and 7 bases at J, with 19 bases in the middle. The CDR3 bases are TGTGCCAGCAGCCAAGATCTTGCAGGCCCCTCTTGGAATGAGCAGTTCTTC. Protein product: CASSQDLAGPSWNEQFF.

This clonotype was seen more than once but under ten times. This chain connects TRBV6-1 to TRBJ2-7, with TRBD1 matching 8 bases. The CDR3 spans 14 residues. V dropped 6 bases and J dropped 4; count of bases not matched to a gene: 8. CDR1 is MNHNS and CDR2 is SASEGT in the germline V gene. Here the CDR3 reads CASSDRGFPYEQYF. The CDR3 nucleotides read TGTGCCAGCAGCGACAGGGGTTTCCCGTACGAGCAGTACTTC.

This clonotype was recorded at least ten times. The gene calls are TRBV5-1 and TRBJ1-1; possible D gene TRBD1, 5 bases. CDR3 size: 13 residues. The ends were cut back, 0 bases at V and 7 bases at J, with 10 bases in the middle. CDR1 and CDR2 (germline): SGHRS, YFSETQ. The CDR3 bases are TGCGCCAGCAGCTTGGGGCAGGGACTTGAAGCTTTCTTT. This gives the protein CASSLGQGLEAFF.

This clonotype showed up many times. The chain is built from TRBV9 and TRBJ2-1; 10 bases match TRBD2. Germline CDR1 and CDR2: SGDLS and YYNGEE. CDR3 size: 16 residues. The V gene end was trimmed by 1 base and the J gene end by 4 bases; junction bases not matched to a gene: 5. The CDR3 reads CASSVPGLAMYNEQFF. The CDR3 DNA sequence: TGTGCCAGCAGCGTACCGGGACTAGCGATGTACAATGAGCAGTTCTTC.

A few counts support this clonotype. The rearrangement links TRBV27 to TRBJ2-1; D is perhaps TRBD1 (6 bases). With 6 bases removed from V and 0 bases from J, the gap between germline ends came to 15 bases. The CDR3 sequence is 16 residues long. The germline V gene has CDR1 MNHEY and CDR2 SMNVEV (reference sequence). CDR3 loop: CASSQHGTSSYNEQFF. CDR3 nucleotide sequence: TGTGCCAGCAGCCAACATGGGACAAGCTCCTACAATGAGCAGTTCTTC.

The CDR3 reads CASSLAGPAGGPTGELFF. The CDR3 nucleotides read TGTGCCAGCAGCTTAGCGGGTCCGGCGGGGGGGCCCACCGGGGAGCTGTTTTTT. This chain connects TRBV7-2 to TRBJ2-2; 9 bases align to TRBD2. The CDR3 is 18 residues long. Germline V gene sequence: CDR1 SGHTA, CDR2 FQGNSA. The V segment lost 0 bases and the J segment 4 bases; nucleotides outside the gene matches: 9.

Only a few counts were recorded for this clonotype. The chain uses TRBV7-2 and TRBJ1-4; D gene uncertain. CDR1 SGHTA and CDR2 FQGNSA come from the germline V gene. With 5 bases removed from V and 10 bases from J, the gap between germline ends came to 11 bases. The CDR3 has 12 amino acids. DNA for the CDR3: TGTGCCAGCAGCGCAGACGTAGGAAAACTGTTTTTT. The encoded protein is CASSADVGKLFF. The variable domain in full, with the rest retrieved from reference TRBV7-2 and TRBJ1-4, is GAGVSQSPSNKVTEKGKDVELRCDPISGHTALYWYRQSLGQGLEFLIYFQGNSAPDKSGLPSDRFSAERTGGSVSTLTIQRTQQEDSAVYLCASSADVGKLFFGSGTQLSVL.

In this sample, this clonotype turned up many times. The J gene is TRBJ2-5, the V gene TRBV3-1, with 11 bases aligning to TRBD2. Germline V gene data show CDR1 as LGHDT and CDR2 as YNNKEL (reference sequence). The V gene end was trimmed by 4 bases and the J gene end by 4 bases; junction bases not matched to a gene: 5. This CDR3 comprises 15 residues. The CDR3, as DNA: TGTGCCAGCAGCCCGGCCGGACTAGCGGGAGAGACCCAGTACTTC. As protein: CASSPAGLAGETQYF.

Points on this clonotype: This may be a read error: a much more frequent sequence differs by one nucleotide. This sequence joins TRBV19 and TRBJ1-5, with D uncertain. This CDR3 contains 13 residues. The V gene's germline CDR1 is LNHDA and CDR2 SQIVND (reference sequence). Trimming stripped 0 bases from V and 8 bases from J, with 8 bases between. The CDR3, as DNA: TGTGCCAGTAGTATAGACAGGACTGAGCCCCAGCATTTT. This encodes CASSIDRTEPQHF.

The gene calls are TRBV29-1 and TRBJ2-7; D remains ambiguous. The CDR3 is 12 residues long. V was cut by 4 bases and J by 1 base, with 8 bases left in between. Germline assignment: CDR1 SQVTM and CDR2 ANQGSEA. The CDR3 DNA follows: TGCAGCGTTGTAGGCAGATCCTACGAGCAGTACTTC. This translates into CSVVGRSYEQYF.

The chain uses TRBV27 and TRBJ1-6; D is unresolved. Germline CDR1 MNHEY, CDR2 SMNVEV (reference sequence). The V end lost 6 bases, the J end lost 9 bases, and 12 bases lay between the germline ends. CDR3 length equals 13 residues. Here the CDR3 reads CASSNLVGSPLHF. Here the CDR3 DNA reads TGTGCCAGCAGCAACCTCGTGGGTTCACCCCTCCACTTT.

There are a few counts of this clonotype. The chain is built from TRBV5-1 and TRBJ1-1; D call uncertain. Germline-derived CDR1 and CDR2 are SGHRS and YFSETQ. CDR3 length: 12 residues. With 4 bases removed from V and 6 bases from J, the gap between germline ends came to 10 bases. DNA for the CDR3: TGCGCCAGCAGCAAGTCTGGGGCTGAAGCTTTCTTT. It yields the protein CASSKSGAEAFF.

The rearrangement links TRBV20-1 to TRBJ2-7; perhaps TRBD1 as D (5 bases). There are 11 residues in the CDR3. V shed 5 bases and J shed 2 bases, with 7 bases lying between them. Germline V lookup: CDR1 DFQATT, CDR2 SNEGSKA (reference sequence). The CDR3: CSAAGTYEQYF. The DNA of the CDR3 is TGCAGTGCTGCAGGGACCTACGAGCAGTACTTC.

This chain connects TRBV4-1 to TRBJ1-2, with D possibly being TRBD1 (5 bases). V shed 4 bases and J shed 3 bases, with 18 bases lying between them. Germline lookup yields CDR1 MGHRA and CDR2 YSYEKL. The CDR3 extends over 16 amino acids. The CDR3 bases are TGCGCCAGCAGCCGAGTCTCTGGCGGGGCGGACTATGGCTACACCTTC. Translating gives CASSRVSGGADYGYTF.

The V call is TRBV14, the J call TRBJ2-7; tentatively, D is TRBD1 (5 bases). In germline, CDR1 is SGHDN, CDR2 FVKESK. Trimming shortened V by 2 bases and J by 1 base, and 9 bases separated the two germline ends. The CDR3 has 14 amino acids. Written as DNA, the CDR3 is TGTGCCAGCAGCCAAATCCAGGGTTCCTACGAGCAGTACTTC. As protein: CASSQIQGSYEQYF.

Points on this clonotype: The germline gene is not matched at one end of the junction; a read error may be the cause. The V and J genes are TRBV5-4 and TRBJ1-3, with D possibly TRBD1 on 5 matching bases. The CDR3 spans 15 residues. The V gene's germline CDR1 is SGHNT and CDR2 YYREEE (reference sequence). The CDR3 DNA follows: TGTGCCAGCAGCTTGCAAGGGGTACTCGGAAACGCCATATATTTT. Protein: CASSLQGVLGNAIYF.

Only a few counts were recorded for this clonotype. The chain employs TRBV18 and TRBJ2-5; possibly TRBD1 or TRBD2 for D (6 bases each). Germline loops: CDR1 KGHSH, CDR2 LQKENI. The CDR3 has 16 amino acids. The ends were cut back, 1 base at V and 1 base at J, with 13 bases in the middle. This chain's CDR3 is CASSPLPEGVQETQYF. The CDR3, as DNA: TGTGCCAGCTCACCACTTCCGGAGGGGGTCCAAGAGACCCAGTACTTC.

The J gene is TRBJ2-7, the V gene TRBV6-1; the match to TRBD2 covers 11 bases. Germline V gene lookup returns CDR1 MNHNS and CDR2 SASEGT. The length of the CDR3 is 15 residues. V shed 6 bases, J shed 2 bases, and the junction held 6 bases outside the gene matches. The CDR3, as DNA: TGTGCCAGCAGACCCGGGACTAGCGGCCCCTACGAGCAGTACTTC. This gives the protein CASRPGTSGPYEQYF.

The sample holds many counts of this clonotype. The chain carries TRBV7-9 and TRBJ2-1; D is unresolved. Trimming took 2 bases from V and 9 from J, leaving 8 bases between them. The germline gives CDR1 SEHNR, CDR2 FQNEAQ (reference sequence). This CDR3 region has 12 residues. The CDR3 region is CASSLRTGEQFF. The CDR3 coding sequence is TGTGCCAGCAGCTTAAGAACGGGTGAGCAGTTCTTC.